The present T cell receptor (beta chain) was sequenced within a study of T cells in Graves' hyperthyroidism and ophthalmopathy. On the study more broadly: Initial diagnosis, before any treatment, was when peripheral blood was collected.

The study, taken as a whole, reports: A model of 13 V-J features distinguished ophthalmopathy from stable hyperthyroidism. Before onset, ophthalmopathy was predicted by the model a median about six months earlier.

Only one count was recorded for this clonotype. Its antigen remains unknown. This clone may be a read error of a much larger clone one base away. Researchers took RNA transcripts and amplified the TCR beta CDR3 regions from them. The HTBI primer set served for first-round RT-PCR of the TCR CDR3. MiXCR was run by TCRdb on the multiplex PCR reads, yielding one entry per CDR3 protein. This table has a few hundred thousand distinct CDR3 sequences, more than 15% appearing once. Germline V gives CDR1 SGHRS, CDR2 YFSETQ. Trimming removed 0 bases from V and 0 bases from J, with 10 bases in between. The CDR3 is 16 residues long.

The rearrangement joins TRBV5-1 to TRBJ2-1, with TRBD1 as a possible D gene (5 bases). The sequenced material came from blood. The sequence derives from a woman aged 18-29 years with Graves' hyperthyroidism. CDR3 coding DNA: TGCGCCAGCAGCTTGGGGGGCCGTGACTCCTACAATGAGCAGTTCTTC. Its protein product is CASSLGGRDSYNEQFF.